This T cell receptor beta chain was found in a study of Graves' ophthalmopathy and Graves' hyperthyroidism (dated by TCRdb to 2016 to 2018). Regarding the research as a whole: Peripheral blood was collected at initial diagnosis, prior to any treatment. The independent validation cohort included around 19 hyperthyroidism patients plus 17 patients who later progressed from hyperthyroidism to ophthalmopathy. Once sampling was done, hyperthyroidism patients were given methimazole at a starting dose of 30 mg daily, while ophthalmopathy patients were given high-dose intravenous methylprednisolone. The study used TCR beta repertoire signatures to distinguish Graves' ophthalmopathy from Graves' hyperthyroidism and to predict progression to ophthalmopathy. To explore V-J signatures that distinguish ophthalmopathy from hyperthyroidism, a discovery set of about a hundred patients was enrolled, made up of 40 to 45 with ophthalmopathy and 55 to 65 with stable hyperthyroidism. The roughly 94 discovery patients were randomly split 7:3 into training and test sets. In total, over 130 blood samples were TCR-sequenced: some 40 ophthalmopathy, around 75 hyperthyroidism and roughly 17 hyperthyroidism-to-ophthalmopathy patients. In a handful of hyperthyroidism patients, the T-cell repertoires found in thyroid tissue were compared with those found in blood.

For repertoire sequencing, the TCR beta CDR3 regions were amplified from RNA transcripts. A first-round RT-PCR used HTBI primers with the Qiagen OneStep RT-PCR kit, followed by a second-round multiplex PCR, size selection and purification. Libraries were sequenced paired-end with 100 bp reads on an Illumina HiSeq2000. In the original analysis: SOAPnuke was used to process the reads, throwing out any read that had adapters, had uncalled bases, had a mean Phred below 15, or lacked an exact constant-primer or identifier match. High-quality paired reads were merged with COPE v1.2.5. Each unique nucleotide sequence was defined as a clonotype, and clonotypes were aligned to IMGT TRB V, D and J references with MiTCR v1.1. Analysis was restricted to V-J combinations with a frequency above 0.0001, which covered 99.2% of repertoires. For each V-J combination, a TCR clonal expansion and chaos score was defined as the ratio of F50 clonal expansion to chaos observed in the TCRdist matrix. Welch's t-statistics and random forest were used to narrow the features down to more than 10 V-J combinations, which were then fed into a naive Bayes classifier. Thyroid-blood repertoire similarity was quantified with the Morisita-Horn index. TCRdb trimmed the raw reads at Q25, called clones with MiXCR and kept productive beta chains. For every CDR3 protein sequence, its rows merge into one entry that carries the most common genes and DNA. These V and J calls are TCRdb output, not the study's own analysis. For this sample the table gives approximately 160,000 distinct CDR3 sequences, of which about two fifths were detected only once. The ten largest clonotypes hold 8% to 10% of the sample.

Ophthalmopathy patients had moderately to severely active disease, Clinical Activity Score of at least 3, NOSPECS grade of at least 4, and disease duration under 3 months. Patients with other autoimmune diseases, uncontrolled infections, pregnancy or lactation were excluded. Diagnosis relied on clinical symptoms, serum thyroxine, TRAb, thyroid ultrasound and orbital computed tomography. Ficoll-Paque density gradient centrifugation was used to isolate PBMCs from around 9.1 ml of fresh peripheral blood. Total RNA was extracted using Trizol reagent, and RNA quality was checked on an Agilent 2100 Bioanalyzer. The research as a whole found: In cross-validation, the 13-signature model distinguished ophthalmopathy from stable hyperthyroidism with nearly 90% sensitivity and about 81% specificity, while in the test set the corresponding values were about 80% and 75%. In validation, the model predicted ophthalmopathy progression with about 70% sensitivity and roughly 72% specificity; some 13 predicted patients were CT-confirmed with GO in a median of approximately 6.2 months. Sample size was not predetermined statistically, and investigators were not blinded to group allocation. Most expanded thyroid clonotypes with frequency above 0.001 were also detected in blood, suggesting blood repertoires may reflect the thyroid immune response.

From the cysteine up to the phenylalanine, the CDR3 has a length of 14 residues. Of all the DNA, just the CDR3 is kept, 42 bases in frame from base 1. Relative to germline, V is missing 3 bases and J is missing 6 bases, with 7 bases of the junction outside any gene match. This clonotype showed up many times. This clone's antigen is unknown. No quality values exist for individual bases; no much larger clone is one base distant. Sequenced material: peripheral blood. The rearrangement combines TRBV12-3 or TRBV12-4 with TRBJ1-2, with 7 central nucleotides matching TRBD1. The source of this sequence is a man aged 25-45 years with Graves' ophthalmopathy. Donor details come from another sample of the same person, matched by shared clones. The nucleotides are TGTGCCAGCAGTTTTTCAAGGGGGCAGAATGGCTACACCTTC. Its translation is CASSFSRGQNGYTF.